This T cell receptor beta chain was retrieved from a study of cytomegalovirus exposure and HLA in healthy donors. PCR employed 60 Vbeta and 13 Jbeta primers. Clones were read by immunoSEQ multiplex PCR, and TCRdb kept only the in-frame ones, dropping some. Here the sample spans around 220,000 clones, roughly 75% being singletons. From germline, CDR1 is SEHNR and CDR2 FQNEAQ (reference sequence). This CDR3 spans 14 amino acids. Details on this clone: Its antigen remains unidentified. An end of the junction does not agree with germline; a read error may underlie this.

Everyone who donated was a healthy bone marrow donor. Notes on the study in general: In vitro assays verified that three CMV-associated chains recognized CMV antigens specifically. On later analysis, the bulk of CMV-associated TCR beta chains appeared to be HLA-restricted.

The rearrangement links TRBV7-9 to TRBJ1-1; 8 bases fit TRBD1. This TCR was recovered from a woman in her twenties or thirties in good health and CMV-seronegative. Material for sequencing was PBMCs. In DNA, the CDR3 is TGTTCCAGCAGCAGACTGACAGGGGAGCCTGAAGCTTTCTTT. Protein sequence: CSSSRLTGEPEAFF. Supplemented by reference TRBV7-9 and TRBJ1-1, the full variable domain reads DTGVSQNPRHKITKRGQNVTFRCDPISEHNRLYWYRQTLGQGPEFLTYFQNEAQLEKSRLLSDRFSAERPKGSFSTLEIQRTEQGDSAMYLCSSSRLTGEPEAFFGQGTRLTVV.